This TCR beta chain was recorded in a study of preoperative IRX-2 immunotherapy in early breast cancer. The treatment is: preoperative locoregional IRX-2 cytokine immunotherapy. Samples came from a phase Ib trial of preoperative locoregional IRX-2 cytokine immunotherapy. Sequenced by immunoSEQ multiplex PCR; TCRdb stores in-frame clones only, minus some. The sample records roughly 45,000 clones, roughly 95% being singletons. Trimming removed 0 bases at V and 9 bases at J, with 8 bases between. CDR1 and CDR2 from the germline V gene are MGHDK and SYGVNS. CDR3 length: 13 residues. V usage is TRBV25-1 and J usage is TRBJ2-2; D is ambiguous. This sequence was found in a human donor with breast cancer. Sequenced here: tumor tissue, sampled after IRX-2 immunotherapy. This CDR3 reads CASSEYVNRELFF. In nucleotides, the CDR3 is TGTGCCAGCAGTGAATATGTGAACCGGGAGCTGTTTTTT.